What follows are 2 T cell receptor beta chains derived from one specimen sequenced in a study of control samples from healthy donors and cancer patients. TCRdb keeps only in-frame clones here, not all; method: immunoSEQ multiplex PCR. The table records 120,000 or so clones, 87% of them present only once. What was sequenced was blood. These receptors originate from a man aged 35 to 55 in good health.

Only one count was recorded for this clone. The rearrangement links TRBV7-2 to TRBJ2-7, with 7 bases identical to TRBD1. The germline gives CDR1 SGHTA, CDR2 FQGNSA. V lost 5 bases and J lost 3; bases outside the gene matches: 7. CDR3 length: 14 residues. The CDR3 DNA reads as TGTGCCAGCAGCCCGGACAGGCTCAACTACGAGCAGTACTTC. Its translation: CASSPDRLNYEQYF.

The CDR3 nucleotides are TGCGCCAGCAGTCCCAGGGGGGGGGCCTATAATTCACCCCTCCACTTT. Translated: CASSPRGGAYNSPLHF. The V and J genes are TRBV4-1 and TRBJ1-6, with TRBD1 identical over 7 bases. V lost 6 bases to trimming and J lost 2 bases; unmatched junction nucleotides: 7. The CDR3 has 16 residues. Germline CDR1 reads MGHRA; CDR2 reads YSYEKL.